This T cell receptor (beta chain) was recorded in a study of shared clonotypes between healthy human individuals. General study findings and limits: Naive subsets typically showed greater estimated richness than memory subsets.

The CDR3 length is 15 residues. Trimming took off 2 bases at V and 3 bases at J, with 11 bases between the two ends. Germline values: CDR1 SGHTA, CDR2 FQGNSA. All donors were healthy HIV-negative adults lacking recent acute infections or vaccinations. Among the donors, all were Caucasian adults who lived in Nashville, Tennessee. Concerning this clone itself: Its target is not known.

Libraries were prepared by immunoSEQ multiplex PCR; TCRdb keeps only in-frame clonotypes and omits some of them. The sample yields some 240,000 clones, 50% to 75% seen once. The sequence was obtained from a man aged 25-45 years in good health. The rearrangement uses TRBV7-2 and TRBJ1-5; D is undetermined. The sequenced sample was memory CD4+ T cells sorted from blood. As to subset: CD45RA-negative fraction. The CDR3 sequence is CASSLRAGHNQPQHF. CDR3 coding DNA: TGTGCCAGCAGCTTACGAGCAGGCCACAATCAGCCCCAGCATTTT.